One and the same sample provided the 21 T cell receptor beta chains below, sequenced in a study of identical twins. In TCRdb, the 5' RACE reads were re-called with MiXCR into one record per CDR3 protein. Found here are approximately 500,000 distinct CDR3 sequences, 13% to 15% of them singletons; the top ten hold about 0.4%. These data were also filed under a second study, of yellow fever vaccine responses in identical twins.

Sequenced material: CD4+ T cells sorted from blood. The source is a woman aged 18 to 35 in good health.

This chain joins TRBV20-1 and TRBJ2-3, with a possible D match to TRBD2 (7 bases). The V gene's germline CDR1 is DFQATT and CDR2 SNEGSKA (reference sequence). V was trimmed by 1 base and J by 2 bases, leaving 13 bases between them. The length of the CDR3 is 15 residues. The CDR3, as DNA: TGCAGTGCTAGAGGGGCGGGGGCCCCCACAGATACGCAGTATTTT. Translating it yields CSARGAGAPTDTQYF.

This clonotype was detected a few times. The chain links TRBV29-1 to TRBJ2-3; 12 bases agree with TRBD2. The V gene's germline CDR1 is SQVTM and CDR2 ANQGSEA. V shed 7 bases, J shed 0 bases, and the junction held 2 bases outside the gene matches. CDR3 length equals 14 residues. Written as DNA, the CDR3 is TGCAGCGGCGGGACTAGCGGGAGCACAGATACGCAGTATTTT. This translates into CSGGTSGSTDTQYF.

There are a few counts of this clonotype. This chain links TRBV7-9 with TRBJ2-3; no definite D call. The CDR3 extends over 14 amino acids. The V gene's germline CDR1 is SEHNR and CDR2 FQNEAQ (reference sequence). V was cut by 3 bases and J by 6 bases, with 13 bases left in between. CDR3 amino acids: CASSFGHPRDTQYF. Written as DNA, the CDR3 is TGTGCCAGCAGCTTCGGCCATCCTCGGGATACGCAGTATTTT.

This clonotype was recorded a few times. Written as DNA, the CDR3 is TGCAGTGCCATAACTAGCGGAAACTACAATGAGCAGTTCTTC. Protein product: CSAITSGNYNEQFF. The chain has TRBV20-1 and TRBJ2-1, with 8 bases matching TRBD2. There are 14 residues in the CDR3. After removal of 6 bases from V and 3 bases from J, the junction contained 7 bases not matched to a gene. Germline CDR1 and CDR2: DFQATT and SNEGSKA (reference sequence).

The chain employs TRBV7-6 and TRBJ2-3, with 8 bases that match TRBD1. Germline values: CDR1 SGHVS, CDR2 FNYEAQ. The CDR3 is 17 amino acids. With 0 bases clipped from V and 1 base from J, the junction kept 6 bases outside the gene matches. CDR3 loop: CASSLAPRGQGTDTQYF. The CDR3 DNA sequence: TGTGCCAGCAGCTTAGCGCCCAGGGGGCAGGGCACAGATACGCAGTATTTT.

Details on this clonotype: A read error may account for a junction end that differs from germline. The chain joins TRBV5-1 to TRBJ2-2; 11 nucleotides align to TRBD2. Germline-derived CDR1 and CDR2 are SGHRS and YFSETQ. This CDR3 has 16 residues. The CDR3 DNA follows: TGCACCAGCAGCCAAGGGACTAGCGGAAACACCGGGGAGCTGTTTTTT. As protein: CTSSQGTSGNTGELFF.

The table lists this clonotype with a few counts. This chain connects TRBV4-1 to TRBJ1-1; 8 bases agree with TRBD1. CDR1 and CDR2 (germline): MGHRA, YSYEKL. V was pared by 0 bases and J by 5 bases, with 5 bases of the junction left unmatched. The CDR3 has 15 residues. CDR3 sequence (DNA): TGCGCCAGCAGCCAAGAAGACAGGGGATGGACTGAAGCTTTCTTT. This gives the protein CASSQEDRGWTEAFF.

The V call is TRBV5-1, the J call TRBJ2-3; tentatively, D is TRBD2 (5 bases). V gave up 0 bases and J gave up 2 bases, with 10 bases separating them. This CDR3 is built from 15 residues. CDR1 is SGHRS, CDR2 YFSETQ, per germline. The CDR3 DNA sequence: TGCGCCAGCAGCTTGGTTTCGGGAAACACAGATACGCAGTATTTT. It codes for CASSLVSGNTDTQYF.

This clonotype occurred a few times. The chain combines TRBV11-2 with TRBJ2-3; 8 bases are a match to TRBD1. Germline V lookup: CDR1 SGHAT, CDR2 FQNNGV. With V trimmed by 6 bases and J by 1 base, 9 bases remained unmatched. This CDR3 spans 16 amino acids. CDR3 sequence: CASSSQGALGTDTQYF. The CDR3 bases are TGTGCCAGCAGTTCCCAGGGGGCTTTGGGCACAGATACGCAGTATTTT.

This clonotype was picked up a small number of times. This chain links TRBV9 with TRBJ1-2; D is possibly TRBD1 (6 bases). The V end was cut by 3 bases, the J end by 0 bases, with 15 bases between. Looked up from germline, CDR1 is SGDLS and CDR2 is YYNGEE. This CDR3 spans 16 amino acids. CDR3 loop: CASSEGDRRPNYGYTF. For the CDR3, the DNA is TGTGCCAGCAGCGAGGGAGACAGGCGACCTAACTATGGCTACACCTTC.

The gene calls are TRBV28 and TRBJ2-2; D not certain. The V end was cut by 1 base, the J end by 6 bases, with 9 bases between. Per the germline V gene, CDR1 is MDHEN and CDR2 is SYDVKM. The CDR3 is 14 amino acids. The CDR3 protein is CASSLSKDAGELFF. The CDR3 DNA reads TGTGCCAGCAGTTTATCCAAGGATGCCGGGGAGCTGTTTTTT. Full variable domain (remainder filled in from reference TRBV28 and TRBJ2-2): DVKVTQSSRYLVKRTGEKVFLECVQDMDHENMFWYRQDPGLGLRLIYFSYDVKMKEKGDIPEGYSVSREKKERFSLILESASTNQTSMYLCASSLSKDAGELFFGEGSRLTVL.

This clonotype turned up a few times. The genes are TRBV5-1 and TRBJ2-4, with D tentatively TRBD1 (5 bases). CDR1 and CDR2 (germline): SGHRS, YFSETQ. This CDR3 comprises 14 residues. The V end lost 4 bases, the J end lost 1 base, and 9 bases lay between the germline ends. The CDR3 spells CASSAQGAKNIQYF. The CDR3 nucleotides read TGCGCCAGCAGCGCTCAGGGTGCCAAAAACATTCAGTACTTC.

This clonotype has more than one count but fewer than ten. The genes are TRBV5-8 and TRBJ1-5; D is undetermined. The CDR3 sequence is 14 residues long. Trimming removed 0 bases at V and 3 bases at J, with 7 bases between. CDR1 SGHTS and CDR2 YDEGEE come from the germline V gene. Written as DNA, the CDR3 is TGTGCCAGCAGCTTGGGGCAGTACAATCAGCCCCAGCATTTT. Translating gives CASSLGQYNQPQHF. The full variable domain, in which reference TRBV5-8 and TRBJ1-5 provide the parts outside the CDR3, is EAGVTQSPTHLIKTRGQQATLRCSPISGHTSVYWYQQALGLGLQFLLWYDEGEERNRGNFPPRFSGRQFPNYSSELNVNALELEDSALYLCASSLGQYNQPQHFGDGTRLSIL.

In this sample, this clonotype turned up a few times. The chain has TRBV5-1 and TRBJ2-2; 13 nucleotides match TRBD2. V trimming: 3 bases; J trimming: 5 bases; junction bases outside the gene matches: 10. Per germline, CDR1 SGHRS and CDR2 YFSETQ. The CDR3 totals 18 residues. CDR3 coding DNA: TGCGCCAGCAGCTCGGGGTCTGAGGGACTAGCGGGAACCGGGGAGCTGTTTTTT. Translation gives CASSSGSEGLAGTGELFF. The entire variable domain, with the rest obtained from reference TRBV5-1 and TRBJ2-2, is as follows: KAGVTQTPRYLIKTRGQQVTLSCSPISGHRSVSWYQQTPGQGLQFLFEYFSETQRNKGNFPGRFSGRQFSNSRSEMNVSTLELGDSALYLCASSSGSEGLAGTGELFFGEGSRLTVL.

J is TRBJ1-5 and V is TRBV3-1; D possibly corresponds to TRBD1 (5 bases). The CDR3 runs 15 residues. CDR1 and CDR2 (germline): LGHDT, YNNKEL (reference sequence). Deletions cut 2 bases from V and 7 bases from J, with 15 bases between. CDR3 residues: CASSQLGGAGQPQHF. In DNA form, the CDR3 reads TGTGCCAGCAGCCAACTAGGAGGGGCAGGGCAGCCCCAGCATTTT.

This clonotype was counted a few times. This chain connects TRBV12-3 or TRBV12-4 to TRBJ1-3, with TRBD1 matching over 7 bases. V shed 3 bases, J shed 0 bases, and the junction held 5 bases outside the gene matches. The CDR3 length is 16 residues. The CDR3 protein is CASSFRGGNSGNTIYF. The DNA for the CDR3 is TGTGCCAGCAGTTTTAGAGGGGGCAACTCTGGAAACACCATATATTTT.

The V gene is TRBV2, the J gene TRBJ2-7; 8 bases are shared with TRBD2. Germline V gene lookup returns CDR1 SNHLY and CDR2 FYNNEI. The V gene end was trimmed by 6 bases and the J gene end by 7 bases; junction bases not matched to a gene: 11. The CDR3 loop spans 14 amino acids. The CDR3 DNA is TGTGCCAGCAGGAAAGCGGGAGAGGAGGGTGAGCAGTACTTC. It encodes CASRKAGEEGEQYF.

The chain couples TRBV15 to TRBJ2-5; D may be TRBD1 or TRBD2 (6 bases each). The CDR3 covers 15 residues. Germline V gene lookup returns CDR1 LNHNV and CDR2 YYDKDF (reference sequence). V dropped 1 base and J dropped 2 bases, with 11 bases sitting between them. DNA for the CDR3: TGTGCCACCAGCAGAGTCGTAGGGGGGCAAGAGACCCAGTACTTC. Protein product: CATSRVVGGQETQYF.

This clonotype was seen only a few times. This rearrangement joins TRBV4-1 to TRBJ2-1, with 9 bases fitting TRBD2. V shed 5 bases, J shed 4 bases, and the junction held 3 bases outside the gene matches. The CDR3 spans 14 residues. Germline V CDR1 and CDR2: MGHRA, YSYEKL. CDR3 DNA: TGCGCCAGCAGCGGACTAGCGTTTTACAATGAGCAGTTCTTC. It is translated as CASSGLAFYNEQFF.

The chain's CDR3 is CASSLNLQETQYF. Written as DNA, the CDR3 is TGTGCCAGCAGCTTAAATCTCCAAGAGACCCAGTACTTC. The rearrangement joins TRBV7-9 to TRBJ2-5; D is unresolved. The V and J ends lost 2 bases and 1 base respectively, with 5 bases between them. This CDR3 comprises 13 residues. Germline V gives CDR1 SEHNR, CDR2 FQNEAQ (reference sequence). Supplemented by reference TRBV7-9 and TRBJ2-5, the full variable domain reads DTGVSQNPRHKITKRGQNVTFRCDPISEHNRLYWYRQTLGQGPEFLTYFQNEAQLEKSRLLSDRFSAERPKGSFSTLEIQRTEQGDSAMYLCASSLNLQETQYFGPGTRLLVL.

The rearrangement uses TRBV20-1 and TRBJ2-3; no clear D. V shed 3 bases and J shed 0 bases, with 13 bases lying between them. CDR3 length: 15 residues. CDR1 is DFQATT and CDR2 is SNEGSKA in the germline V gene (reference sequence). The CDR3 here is CSASSAAASTDTQYF. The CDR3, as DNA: TGCAGTGCTAGCTCCGCGGCGGCTAGCACAGATACGCAGTATTTT.